This passage covers 10 T cell receptor beta chains from one sample sequenced in a study of OX40 agonist ivuxolimab in advanced cancers. Some clones are missing from TCRdb's copy, which holds only in-frame ones; the method was immunoSEQ multiplex PCR. The table has about 70,000 clones, 80% to 90% seen once; the top ten hold over 2.5%. Sequenced material: CD4+ or CD8+ T cells sorted from blood, taken in a trial of the OX40 agonist ivuxolimab. These receptors originate from an adult with an advanced solid tumor such as melanoma, head and neck, liver or kidney cancer.

The table lists this clone with a few counts. This chain uses TRBV2 with TRBJ1-1, with 8 bases matching TRBD1. The J segment lost 7 bases and the V segment lost 6 bases, leaving 1 base of the junction unmatched. The CDR3 has 11 residues. Per the germline V gene, CDR1 is SNHLY and CDR2 is FYNNEI. The CDR3 reads CASRGQVEAFF. In DNA form, the CDR3 reads TGTGCCAGCAGGGGACAGGTTGAAGCTTTCTTT.

The V and J genes are TRBV7-9 and TRBJ1-2; TRBD1 might be the D (5 bases). In germline, CDR1 is SEHNR, CDR2 FQNEAQ (reference sequence). With 5 bases removed from V and 4 bases from J, the gap between germline ends came to 11 bases. This CDR3 spans 13 amino acids. The CDR3 nucleotides are TGTGCCAGCAGCCCTCAGGGACGCTATGGCTACACCTTC. Translating gives CASSPQGRYGYTF.

This chain joins TRBV6-5 and TRBJ1-1, with D unclear. The CDR3 is 13 amino acids. Trimming removed 6 bases from V and 1 base from J, with 9 bases in between. From germline, CDR1 is MNHEY and CDR2 SVGAGI. For the CDR3, the DNA is TGTGCCAGCAGCTTGGGAGGGAACACTGAAGCTTTCTTT. Its translation is CASSLGGNTEAFF.

This chain joins TRBV7-9 and TRBJ2-5; D is perhaps TRBD1 (5 bases). Trimming shortened V by 5 bases and J by 0 bases, and 10 bases separated the two germline ends. From germline, CDR1 is SEHNR and CDR2 FQNEAQ (reference sequence). CDR3 size: 14 residues. The CDR3 bases are TGTGCCAGCAGCACCTACAGGTACCAAGAGACCCAGTACTTC. This translates into CASSTYRYQETQYF.

The count of this clone is one. The genes are TRBV10-3 and TRBJ1-1; unclear D gene. CDR1 is ENHRY, CDR2 SYGVKD, per germline. V lost 5 bases, J lost 4 bases, and 11 bases lay in between. This CDR3 region has 13 residues. CDR3 DNA: TGTGCCATCAGTCAAAGAAGTGGCACTGAAGCTTTCTTT. It encodes CAISQRSGTEAFF.

This clone was counted only a few times. V gene TRBV5-4 combines with J gene TRBJ1-4, with D tentatively TRBD1 (5 bases). Germline V gene sequence: CDR1 SGHNT, CDR2 YYREEE (reference sequence). The CDR3 consists of 14 residues. With 6 bases removed from V and 7 bases from J, the gap between germline ends came to 16 bases. The CDR3 coding sequence is TGTGCCAGCAAGCCGGACCCGGGGGGTGAAAAACTGTTTTTT. Residues: CASKPDPGGEKLFF.

J is TRBJ2-3 and V is TRBV7-9; 11 bases align to TRBD1. Per germline, CDR1 SEHNR and CDR2 FQNEAQ (reference sequence). The CDR3 is made up of 15 amino acids. Trimming removed 10 bases from V and 1 base from J; junction bases left unmatched: 7. The DNA for the CDR3 is TGTGCCACCGGACAGGGGGCTGTGGGCACAGATACGCAGTATTTT. Amino acids: CATGQGAVGTDTQYF.

J is TRBJ2-5 and V is TRBV28, with 8 bases matching TRBD1. This CDR3 has 15 residues. Per the germline V gene, CDR1 is MDHEN and CDR2 is SYDVKM. V shed 5 bases and J 5 bases; nucleotides not matched to a gene: 10. The CDR3 is CASSPSTGVRETQYF. CDR3 nucleotide sequence: TGTGCCAGCAGTCCCTCGACAGGGGTGAGGGAGACCCAGTACTTC. The full variable domain, its missing parts supplied by reference TRBV28 and TRBJ2-5, is DVKVTQSSRYLVKRTGEKVFLECVQDMDHENMFWYRQDPGLGLRLIYFSYDVKMKEKGDIPEGYSVSREKKERFSLILESASTNQTSMYLCASSPSTGVRETQYFGPGTRLLVL.

The V call is TRBV7-2, the J call TRBJ1-4, with D perhaps matching TRBD1 (6 bases). Trimming left V 5 bases short and J 7 bases short, with 17 bases between. The germline V gene encodes CDR1 SGHTA and CDR2 FQGNSA. This CDR3 is built from 15 residues. As DNA, the CDR3 is TGTGCCAGCAGCCCCCAATGGGGGGCCAGTGAAAAACTGTTTTTT. As protein: CASSPQWGASEKLFF.

The chain carries TRBV18 and TRBJ1-1; D not certain. The CDR3 extends over 14 amino acids. V was pared by 5 bases and J by 1 base, with 11 bases between. Per the germline V gene, CDR1 is KGHSH and CDR2 is LQKENI. The CDR3 reads CASSSSTQNTEAFF. The CDR3 DNA sequence: TGTGCCAGCTCATCTTCGACCCAGAACACTGAAGCTTTCTTT.